The 21 T cell receptor beta chains below were found in one sample sequenced in a study of cytotoxic CD8 clonotypes in ibrutinib-treated CLL. Sequencing was performed with immunoSEQ multiplex PCR; in TCRdb, only in-frame clones are kept and a portion is missing. The sample holds about 150,000 clones, about four fifths seen once. The material was PBMCs, obtained after 12 months of ibrutinib treatment. These receptors originate from a human donor with chronic lymphocytic leukemia.

The rearrangement links TRBV19 to TRBJ2-7, with a tentative D call TRBD1 (6 bases). Trimming removed 5 bases at V and 2 bases at J, with 10 bases between. CDR1 and CDR2 from the germline V gene are LNHDA and SQIVND (reference sequence). There are 13 residues in the CDR3. DNA of the CDR3: TGTGCCAGTAGTCAGACAGGCACCTACGAGCAGTACTTC. Amino acid sequence: CASSQTGTYEQYF.

The chain has TRBV30 and TRBJ1-3; 7 nucleotides agree with TRBD1. V trimming: 4 bases; J trimming: 0 bases; junction bases outside the gene matches: 3. The CDR3 has 14 residues. Looked up from germline, CDR1 is GTSNPN and CDR2 is SVGIG (reference sequence). CDR3 region: CAWMGQNSGNTIYF. In DNA, the CDR3 is TGTGCCTGGATGGGACAGAACTCTGGAAACACCATATATTTT.

The chain carries TRBV4-3 and TRBJ2-2; 9 bases are shared with TRBD1. The germline CDR1 and CDR2 sequences are LGHNA and YSLEER. The V and J ends lost 4 bases and 5 bases, in that order; junction bases with no gene match: 8. The CDR3 totals 16 residues. CDR3 DNA sequence: TGCGCCAGCAGCCTTAAGACAGGGGGGTTAACCGGGGAGCTGTTTTTT. The encoded protein is CASSLKTGGLTGELFF.

The CDR3 sequence is CASSLRESSYNEQFF. CDR3 bases: TGTGCCAGCAGCTTAAGGGAGAGCTCCTACAATGAGCAGTTCTTC. The chain has TRBV7-6 and TRBJ2-1, with a weak D call TRBD2 (5 bases). Germline assignment: CDR1 SGHVS and CDR2 FNYEAQ. CDR3 size: 15 residues. Between the trimmed V and J ends, which lost 2 bases and 0 bases, there was a span of 8 bases.

The chain has TRBV9 and TRBJ2-7; D assignment may be TRBD1 or TRBD2 (5 bases each). Germline lookup yields CDR1 SGDLS and CDR2 YYNGEE. The length of the CDR3 is 15 residues. The ends were cut back, 0 bases at V and 0 bases at J, with 10 bases in the middle. CDR3: CASSVGGANSYEQYF. As DNA, the CDR3 is TGTGCCAGCAGCGTAGGAGGGGCCAACTCCTACGAGCAGTACTTC.

This rearrangement joins TRBV10-3 to TRBJ2-1, with TRBD2 identical over 8 bases. CDR1 is ENHRY and CDR2 is SYGVKD in the germline V gene. The CDR3 is 15 residues long. J was trimmed by 8 bases and V by 4 bases; bases with no gene match: 10. Written as DNA, the CDR3 is TGTGCCATCAGTGGCCCGGGAGGGCCATACGATGAGCAGTTCTTC. Its protein product is CAISGPGGPYDEQFF.

This clone turned up a few times. The CDR3 sequence is CAWAVGGDQPQHF. CDR3 DNA: TGTGCCTGGGCGGTAGGAGGTGATCAGCCCCAGCATTTT. The V call is TRBV30, the J call TRBJ1-5, with D unresolved. The germline CDR1 and CDR2 sequences are GTSNPN and SVGIG (reference sequence). This CDR3 contains 13 residues. Trimming stripped 5 bases from V and 5 bases from J, with 13 bases between.

V and J are TRBV4-3 and TRBJ2-7; 7 nucleotides align to TRBD2. The V and J ends lost 1 base and 3 bases, in that order; junction bases with no gene match: 12. Germline CDR1 is LGHNA and CDR2 is YSLEER. This CDR3 comprises 17 residues. The CDR3 protein is CASSQGGLAGEGYEQYF. Written as DNA, the CDR3 is TGCGCCAGCAGCCAAGGGGGTCTGGCGGGAGAAGGCTACGAGCAGTACTTC.

This clone was seen a handful of times. The chain combines TRBV6-5 with TRBJ1-2; maybe TRBD1 (6 bases). This CDR3 comprises 15 residues. The germline V gene encodes CDR1 MNHEY and CDR2 SVGAGI. Deletions cut 2 bases from V and 6 bases from J, with 16 bases between. DNA for the CDR3: TGTGCCAGCAGTTACGAAGTAGGGGGAGCGAATGGCTACACCTTC. Translating gives CASSYEVGGANGYTF.

This sequence joins TRBV7-3 and TRBJ2-3, with 13 bases matching TRBD2. The CDR3 has 18 amino acids. Germline-derived CDR1 and CDR2 are SGHTA and FQGTGA. With V trimmed by 5 bases and J by 4 bases, 12 bases remained unmatched. CDR3 nucleotide sequence: TGTGCCAGCAGCAAGGAGGGACTAGCGGGAACGCCGGCAGATACGCAGTATTTT. It is translated as CASSKEGLAGTPADTQYF.

This clone was seen a few times. The V gene is TRBV11-2, the J gene TRBJ2-7; a weak D match, TRBD1 (5 bases). This CDR3 comprises 13 residues. V lost 1 base, J lost 2 bases, and 6 bases lay in between. The germline CDR1 and CDR2 sequences are SGHAT and FQNNGV. The CDR3 loop reads CASSLGQTYEQYF. The CDR3, as DNA: TGTGCCAGCAGCTTAGGACAGACCTACGAGCAGTACTTC. The whole variable domain, remainder taken from reference TRBV11-2 and TRBJ2-7, is EAGVAQSPRYKIIEKRQSVAFWCNPISGHATLYWYQQILGQGPKLLIQFQNNGVVDDSQLPKDRFSAERLKGVDSTLKIQPAKLEDSAVYLCASSLGQTYEQYFGPGTRLTVT.

CDR3 amino acids: CASSGFSDTQYF. The CDR3, as DNA: TGTGCCAGCAGTGGGTTTTCAGATACGCAGTATTTT. This chain uses TRBV2 with TRBJ2-3; D is ambiguous. CDR3 size: 12 residues. The germline CDR1 and CDR2 sequences are SNHLY and FYNNEI. V was cut by 4 bases and J by 4 bases, with 6 bases left in between.

The DNA of the CDR3 is TGTGCCAGCAGCCAGGCCCCCCTTTACACAGATACGCAGTATTTT. It yields the protein CASSQAPLYTDTQYF. This rearrangement joins TRBV4-2 to TRBJ2-3; D is uncertain. The CDR3 is 15 residues long. The V gene's germline CDR1 is LGHNA and CDR2 YNFKEQ. V dropped 3 bases and J dropped 2 bases, with 12 bases sitting between them.

The chain has TRBV27 and TRBJ2-1; D remains ambiguous. Trimming cost V 6 bases and J 7 bases, with 13 bases left between them. Germline V gene sequence: CDR1 MNHEY, CDR2 SMNVEV (reference sequence). The CDR3 runs 13 residues. CDR3 nucleotides: TGTGCCAGCAGATCCGCTGCTCTGAATGAGCAGTTCTTC. Protein sequence: CASRSAALNEQFF.

The CDR3 loop is CASSPGSSEQYF. CDR3 sequence (DNA): TGTGCCAGCAGCCCGGGATCGAGCGAGCAGTACTTC. The chain joins TRBV6-6 to TRBJ2-7; tentatively, D is TRBD2 (5 bases). The CDR3 spans 12 residues. V dropped 6 bases and J dropped 6 bases, with 12 bases sitting between them. CDR1 is MNHNY and CDR2 is SVGAGI in the germline V gene (reference sequence).

V gene TRBV4-3 combines with J gene TRBJ2-3; 8 bases match TRBD1. V dropped 0 bases and J dropped 3; count of bases not matched to a gene: 11. Per the germline V gene, CDR1 is LGHNA and CDR2 is YSLEER. The CDR3 has 18 amino acids. The CDR3 DNA sequence: TGCGCCAGCAGCCAAGATTATTCCGGGACAGGACAAACAGATACGCAGTATTTT. It yields the protein CASSQDYSGTGQTDTQYF.

V is TRBV12-5 and J is TRBJ2-7; D unresolved. CDR1 is LGHNT, CDR2 FRNRAP, per germline. The CDR3 extends over 16 amino acids. Trimming stripped 5 bases from V and 1 base from J, with 18 bases between. The CDR3 nucleotides read TGTGCTAGTGGTCCTTTAAACGTTCCCAGGTCCTACGAGCAGTACTTC. Translating gives CASGPLNVPRSYEQYF.

The rearrangement links TRBV25-1 to TRBJ2-7, with no clear D. This CDR3 is 14 amino acids long. Trimming removed 4 bases from V and 0 bases from J, with 10 bases in between. Looked up from germline, CDR1 is MGHDK and CDR2 is SYGVNS. The CDR3 sequence is CASSGTLSSYEQYF. CDR3 in DNA: TGTGCCAGCAGTGGTACATTGAGCTCCTACGAGCAGTACTTC.

This chain joins TRBV6-1 and TRBJ2-5; D remains ambiguous. Germline CDR1 and CDR2: MNHNS and SASEGT. Trimming pared 1 base from V and 5 bases from J, leaving 5 bases between. CDR3 length: 12 residues. The DNA of the CDR3 is TGTGCCAGCAGTGAAGACCGGGAGACCCAGTACTTC. Translating it yields CASSEDRETQYF.

This sequence joins TRBV9 and TRBJ2-7, with 14 bases matching TRBD2. The CDR3 consists of 18 residues. The trim removed 0 bases at V and 6 bases at J, leaving 11 bases unmatched. Germline CDR1 is SGDLS and CDR2 is YYNGEE. The CDR3 here is CASSVGLAGGPREGEQYF. In nucleotides, the CDR3 is TGTGCCAGCAGCGTAGGACTAGCGGGAGGGCCAAGGGAGGGCGAGCAGTACTTC.

This clone was recorded once. The CDR3 sequence: CASRLDRDRDPYEQYF. The CDR3 nucleotides read TGTGCAAGTCGCTTAGACAGGGACAGGGACCCCTACGAGCAGTACTTC. This chain links TRBV12-2 with TRBJ2-7; the table's D call, TRBD1, was not checked against the DNA. TRBV12-2 is a listed pseudogene. CDR3 length equals 16 residues.